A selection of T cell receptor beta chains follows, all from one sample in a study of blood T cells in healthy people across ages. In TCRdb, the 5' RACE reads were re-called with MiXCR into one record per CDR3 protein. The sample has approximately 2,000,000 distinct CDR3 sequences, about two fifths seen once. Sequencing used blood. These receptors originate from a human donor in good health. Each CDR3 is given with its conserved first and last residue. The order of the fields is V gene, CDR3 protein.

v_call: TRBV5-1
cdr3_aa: CASSLDGDLADTQYF

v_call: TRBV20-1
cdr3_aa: CSARVRGNTGELFF

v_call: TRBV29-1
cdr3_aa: CSIHTPGRNTEAFF

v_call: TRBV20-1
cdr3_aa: CSARGGELQFF

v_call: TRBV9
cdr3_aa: CASSAHGDRDETQYF

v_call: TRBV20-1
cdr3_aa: CSASPRINEQYF

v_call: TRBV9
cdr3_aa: CVSSPTGEAVYNEQFF

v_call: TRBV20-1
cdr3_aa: CSASPIGQGSREQYF

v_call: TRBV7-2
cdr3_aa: CASSLTRSQETQYF

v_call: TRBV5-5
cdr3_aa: CASSLNRDEAFF